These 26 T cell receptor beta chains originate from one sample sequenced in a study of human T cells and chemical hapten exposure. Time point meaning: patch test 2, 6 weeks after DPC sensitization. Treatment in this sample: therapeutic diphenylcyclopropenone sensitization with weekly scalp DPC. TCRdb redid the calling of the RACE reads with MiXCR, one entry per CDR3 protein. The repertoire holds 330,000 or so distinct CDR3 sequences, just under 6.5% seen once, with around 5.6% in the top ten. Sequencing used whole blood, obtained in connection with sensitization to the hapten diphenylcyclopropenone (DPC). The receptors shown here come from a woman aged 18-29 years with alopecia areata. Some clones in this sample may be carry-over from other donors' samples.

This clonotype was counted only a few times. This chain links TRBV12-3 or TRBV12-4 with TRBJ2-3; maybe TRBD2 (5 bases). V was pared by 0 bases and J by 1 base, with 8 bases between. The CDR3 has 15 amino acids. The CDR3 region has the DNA TGTGCCAGCAGTTTAGCGGGTAGCGGCACAGATACGCAGTATTTT. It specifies CASSLAGSGTDTQYF.

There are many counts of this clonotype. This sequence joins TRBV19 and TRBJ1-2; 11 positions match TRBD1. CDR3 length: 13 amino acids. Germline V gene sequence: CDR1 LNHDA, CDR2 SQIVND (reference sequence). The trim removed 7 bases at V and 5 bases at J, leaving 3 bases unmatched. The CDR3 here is CASMGQGVYGYTF. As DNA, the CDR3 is TGTGCCAGTATGGGACAGGGGGTGTATGGCTACACCTTC.

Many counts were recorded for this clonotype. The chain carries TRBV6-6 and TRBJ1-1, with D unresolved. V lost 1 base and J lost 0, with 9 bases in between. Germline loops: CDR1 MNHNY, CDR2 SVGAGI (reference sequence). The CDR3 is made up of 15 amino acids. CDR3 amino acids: CASSYYGAVNTEAFF. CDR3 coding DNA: TGTGCCAGCAGTTACTATGGCGCTGTGAACACTGAAGCTTTCTTT.

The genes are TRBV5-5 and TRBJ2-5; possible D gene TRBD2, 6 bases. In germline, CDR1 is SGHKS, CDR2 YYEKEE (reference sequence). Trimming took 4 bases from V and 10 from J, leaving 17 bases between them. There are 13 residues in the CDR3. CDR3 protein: CASSVGSWEVQYF. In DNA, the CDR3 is TGTGCCAGCAGCGTCGGCTCCTGGGAGGTCCAGTACTTC.

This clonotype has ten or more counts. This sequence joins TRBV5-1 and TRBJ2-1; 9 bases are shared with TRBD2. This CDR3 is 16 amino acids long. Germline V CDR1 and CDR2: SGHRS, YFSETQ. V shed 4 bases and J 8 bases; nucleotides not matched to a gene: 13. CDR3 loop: CASSTSGTSSGDEQFF. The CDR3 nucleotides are TGCGCCAGCAGCACTTCCGGGACTAGCAGCGGAGATGAGCAGTTCTTC.

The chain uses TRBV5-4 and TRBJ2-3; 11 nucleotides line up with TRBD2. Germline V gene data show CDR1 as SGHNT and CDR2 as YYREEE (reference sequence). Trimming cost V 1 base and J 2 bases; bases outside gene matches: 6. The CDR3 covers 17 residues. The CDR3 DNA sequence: TGTGCCAGCAGCTTGAAGCAGACTAGCGGGGCCACAGATACGCAGTATTTT. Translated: CASSLKQTSGATDTQYF.

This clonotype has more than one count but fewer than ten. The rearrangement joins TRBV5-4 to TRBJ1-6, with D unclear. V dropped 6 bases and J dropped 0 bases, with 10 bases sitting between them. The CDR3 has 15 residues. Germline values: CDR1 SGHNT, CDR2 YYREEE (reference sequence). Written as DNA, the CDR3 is TGTGCCAGCAACTCAGCGAGCTCCTATAATTCACCCCTCCACTTT. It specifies CASNSASSYNSPLHF. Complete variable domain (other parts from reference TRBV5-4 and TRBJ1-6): ETGVTQSPTHLIKTRGQQVTLRCSSQSGHNTVSWYQQALGQGPQFIFQYYREEENGRGNFPPRFSGLQFPNYSSELNVNALELDDSALYLCASNSASSYNSPLHFGNGTRLTVT.

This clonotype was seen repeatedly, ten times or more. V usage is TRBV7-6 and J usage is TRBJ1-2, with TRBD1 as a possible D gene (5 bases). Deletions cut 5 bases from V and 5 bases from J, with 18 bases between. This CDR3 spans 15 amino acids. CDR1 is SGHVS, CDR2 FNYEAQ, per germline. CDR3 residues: CASSPEARARYGYTF. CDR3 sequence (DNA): TGTGCCAGCAGCCCGGAGGCCAGGGCGAGGTATGGCTACACCTTC.

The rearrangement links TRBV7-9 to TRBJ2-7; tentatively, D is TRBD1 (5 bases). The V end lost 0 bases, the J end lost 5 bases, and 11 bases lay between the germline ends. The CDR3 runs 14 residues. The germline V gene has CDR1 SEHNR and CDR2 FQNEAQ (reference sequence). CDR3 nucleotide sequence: TGTGCCAGCAGCTTAGCCCAGACGACAGACGAGCAGTACTTC. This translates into CASSLAQTTDEQYF.

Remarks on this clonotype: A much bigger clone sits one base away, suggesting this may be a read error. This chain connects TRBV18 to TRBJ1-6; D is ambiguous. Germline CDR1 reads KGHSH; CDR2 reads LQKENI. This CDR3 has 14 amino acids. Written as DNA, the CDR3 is TGTGCCAGCTCAGTGGAGGGCTATAATCCACCCCTCCACTTT. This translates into CASSVEGYNPPLHF.

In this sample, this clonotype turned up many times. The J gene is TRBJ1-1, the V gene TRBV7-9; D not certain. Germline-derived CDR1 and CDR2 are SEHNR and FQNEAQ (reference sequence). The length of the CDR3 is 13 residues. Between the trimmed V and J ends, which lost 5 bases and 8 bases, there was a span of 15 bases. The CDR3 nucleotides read TGTGCCAGCAGCCCGGACGGGTCGAGGGAAGCTTTCTTT. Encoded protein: CASSPDGSREAFF.

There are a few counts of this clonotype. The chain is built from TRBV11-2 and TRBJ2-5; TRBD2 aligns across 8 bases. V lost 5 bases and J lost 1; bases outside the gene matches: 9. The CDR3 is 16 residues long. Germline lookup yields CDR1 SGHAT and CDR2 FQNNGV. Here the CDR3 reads CASSRGGTNRQETQYF. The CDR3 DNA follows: TGTGCCAGCAGCCGCGGGGGGACGAACCGCCAAGAGACCCAGTACTTC.

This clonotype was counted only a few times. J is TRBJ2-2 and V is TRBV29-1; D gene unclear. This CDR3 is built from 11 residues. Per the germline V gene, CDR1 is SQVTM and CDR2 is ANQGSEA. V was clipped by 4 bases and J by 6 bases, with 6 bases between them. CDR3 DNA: TGCAGCGTTGGTGACGCCGGGGAGCTGTTTTTT. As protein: CSVGDAGELFF.

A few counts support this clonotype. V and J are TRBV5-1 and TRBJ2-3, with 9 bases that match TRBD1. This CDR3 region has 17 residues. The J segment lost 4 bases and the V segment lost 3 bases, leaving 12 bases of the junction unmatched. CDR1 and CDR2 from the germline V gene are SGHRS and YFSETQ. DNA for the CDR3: TGCGCCAGCAGCTCCTCCGCCGGGACAGGGATGCCAGATACGCAGTATTTT. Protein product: CASSSSAGTGMPDTQYF.

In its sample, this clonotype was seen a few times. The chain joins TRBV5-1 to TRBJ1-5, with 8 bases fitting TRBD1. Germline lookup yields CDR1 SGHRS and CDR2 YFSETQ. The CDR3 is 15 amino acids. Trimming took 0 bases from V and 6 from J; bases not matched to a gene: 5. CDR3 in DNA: TGCGCCAGCAGCTTGGGACAGGGGCCGACTCAGCCCCAGCATTTT. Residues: CASSLGQGPTQPQHF. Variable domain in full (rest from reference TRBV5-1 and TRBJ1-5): KAGVTQTPRYLIKTRGQQVTLSCSPISGHRSVSWYQQTPGQGLQFLFEYFSETQRNKGNFPGRFSGRQFSNSRSEMNVSTLELGDSALYLCASSLGQGPTQPQHFGDGTRLSIL.

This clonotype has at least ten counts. CDR3 coding DNA: TGCGCCAGCACCCTGGGGACCCAGAACACTGAAGCTTTCTTT. It yields the protein CASTLGTQNTEAFF. The chain is built from TRBV5-1 and TRBJ1-1; D might be TRBD1 (5 bases). The germline V gene has CDR1 SGHRS and CDR2 YFSETQ. CDR3 length: 14 residues. With 6 bases removed from V and 1 base from J, the gap between germline ends came to 13 bases.

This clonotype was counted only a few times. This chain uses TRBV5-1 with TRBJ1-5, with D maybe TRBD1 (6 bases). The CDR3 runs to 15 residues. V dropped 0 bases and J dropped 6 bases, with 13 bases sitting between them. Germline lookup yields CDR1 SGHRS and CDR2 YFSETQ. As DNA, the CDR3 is TGCGCCAGCAGCTTGGAGGGGGGCGACGGTCAGCCCCAGCATTTT. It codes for CASSLEGGDGQPQHF. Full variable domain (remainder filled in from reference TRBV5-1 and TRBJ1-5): KAGVTQTPRYLIKTRGQQVTLSCSPISGHRSVSWYQQTPGQGLQFLFEYFSETQRNKGNFPGRFSGRQFSNSRSEMNVSTLELGDSALYLCASSLEGGDGQPQHFGDGTRLSIL.

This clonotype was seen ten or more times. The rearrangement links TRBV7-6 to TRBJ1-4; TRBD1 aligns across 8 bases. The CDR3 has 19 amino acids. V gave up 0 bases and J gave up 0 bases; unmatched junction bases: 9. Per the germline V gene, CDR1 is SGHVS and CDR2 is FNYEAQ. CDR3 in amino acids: CASSLAGQAPGATNEKLFF. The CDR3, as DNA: TGTGCCAGCAGCTTAGCGGGACAGGCCCCGGGAGCAACTAATGAAAAACTGTTTTTT.

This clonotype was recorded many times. The CDR3 DNA is TGCAGTGCTAGAGGTATTCGAACCGACACTGAAGCTTTCTTT. Its translation is CSARGIRTDTEAFF. The chain recombines TRBV20-1 with TRBJ1-1; D is unresolved. CDR1 and CDR2 from the germline V gene are DFQATT and SNEGSKA (reference sequence). V dropped 1 base and J dropped 3 bases, with 12 bases sitting between them. This CDR3 spans 14 amino acids.

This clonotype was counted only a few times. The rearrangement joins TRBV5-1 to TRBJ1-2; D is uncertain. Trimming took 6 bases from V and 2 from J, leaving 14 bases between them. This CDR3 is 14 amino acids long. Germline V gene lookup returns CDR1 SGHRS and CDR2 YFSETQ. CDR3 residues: CASKLSPGNYGYTF. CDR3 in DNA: TGCGCCAGCAAATTGTCACCCGGAAACTATGGCTACACCTTC.

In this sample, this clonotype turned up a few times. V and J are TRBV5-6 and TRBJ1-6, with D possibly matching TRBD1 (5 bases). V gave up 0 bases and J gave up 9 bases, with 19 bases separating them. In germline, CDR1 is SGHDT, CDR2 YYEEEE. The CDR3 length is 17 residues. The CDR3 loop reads CASSLVGAAQGGSPLHF. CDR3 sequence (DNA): TGTGCCAGCAGCTTGGTAGGGGCGGCTCAGGGAGGTTCACCCCTCCACTTT.

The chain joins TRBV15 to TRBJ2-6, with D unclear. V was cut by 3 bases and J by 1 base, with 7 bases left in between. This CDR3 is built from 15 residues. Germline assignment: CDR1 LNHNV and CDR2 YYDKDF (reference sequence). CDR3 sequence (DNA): TGTGCCACCAGCAGCCAGAGGTCTGGGGCCAACGTCCTGACTTTC. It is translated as CATSSQRSGANVLTF.

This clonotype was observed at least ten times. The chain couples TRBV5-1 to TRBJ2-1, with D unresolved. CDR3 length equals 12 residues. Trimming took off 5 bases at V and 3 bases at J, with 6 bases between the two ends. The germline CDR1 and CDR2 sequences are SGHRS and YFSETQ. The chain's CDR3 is CASSKGYNEQFF. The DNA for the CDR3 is TGCGCCAGCAGTAAGGGCTACAATGAGCAGTTCTTC. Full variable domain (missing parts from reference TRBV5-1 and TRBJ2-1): KAGVTQTPRYLIKTRGQQVTLSCSPISGHRSVSWYQQTPGQGLQFLFEYFSETQRNKGNFPGRFSGRQFSNSRSEMNVSTLELGDSALYLCASSKGYNEQFFGPGTRLTVL.

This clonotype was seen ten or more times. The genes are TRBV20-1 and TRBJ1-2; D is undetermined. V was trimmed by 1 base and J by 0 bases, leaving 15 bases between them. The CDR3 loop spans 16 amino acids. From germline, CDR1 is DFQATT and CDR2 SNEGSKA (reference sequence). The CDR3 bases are TGCAGTGCTAGAGGCGTGGCCGCTCTATCTAACTATGGCTACACCTTC. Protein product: CSARGVAALSNYGYTF.

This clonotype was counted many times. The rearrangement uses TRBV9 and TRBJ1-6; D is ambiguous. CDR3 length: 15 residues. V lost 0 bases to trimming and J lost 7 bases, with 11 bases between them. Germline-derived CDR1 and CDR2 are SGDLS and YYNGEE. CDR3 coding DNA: TGTGCCAGCAGCGTAGGGAGGGTTGAGAATTCACCCCTCCACTTT. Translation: CASSVGRVENSPLHF.

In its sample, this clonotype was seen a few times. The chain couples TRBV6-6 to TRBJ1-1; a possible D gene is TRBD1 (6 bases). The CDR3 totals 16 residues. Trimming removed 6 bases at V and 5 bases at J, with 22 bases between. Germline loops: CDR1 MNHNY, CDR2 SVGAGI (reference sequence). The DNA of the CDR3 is TGTGCCAGCAGACCGCCCCGACAGGAAGCGGGTACTGAAGCTTTCTTT. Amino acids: CASRPPRQEAGTEAFF.